Sequencing of this TCR beta chain was carried out in a study of blood T cell repertoires in COVID-19. Study-wide background: Sites in the United States, Italy and Spain provided acute and convalescent COVID-19 samples. T cells, B-cell-depleted T cells, or PBMCs provided the cDNA or gDNA that served as material.

Study processing details: The assay estimated nucleated cells by amplifying reference gene primers. Here immunoSEQ multiplex PCR was the method, and the copy in TCRdb shows in-frame clones only, minus some. V, J and clone size were drawn from that table, and D and trimming were deduced from the DNA. Of roughly 200,000 clones in the sample, approximately 83% were seen once. The TCR originated in a human donor with active or convalescent COVID-19. The donor label of this sample is uncertain. The material sequenced was peripheral blood.

In nucleotides, the CDR3 is TGTGCCTGGATGAGGGGGGGCGACTATGGCTACACCTTC. Translation: CAWMRGGDYGYTF. V and J are TRBV30 and TRBJ1-2; tentative D call: TRBD1 (6 bases). This CDR3 is built from 13 residues. Looked up from germline, CDR1 is GTSNPN and CDR2 is SVGIG (reference sequence). V was clipped by 4 bases and J by 3 bases, with 12 bases between them.